The TCR beta chain described here comes from a study of T cell repertoires in cytomegalovirus infection. The overall study: Evidence of both CMV infection and a matching HLA type came from public TCR beta signatures. Study-wide findings and caveats: HLA-C-restricted, CMV-specific TCR beta clonotypes were dominant ex vivo. Summed frequency of public TCR beta families distinguished CMV carriers with the relevant HLA.

In TCRdb, the reads were re-called with MiXCR into one record per CDR3 protein. Of about 320,000 distinct CDR3 sequences detected, more than 8% appear once; the ten largest clones hold around 4.1%. This clonotype came up many times. Its target is unknown. V gave up 2 bases and J gave up 7 bases, with 26 bases separating them. The length of the CDR3 is 19 residues. Germline V gene sequence: CDR1 SEHNR, CDR2 FQNEAQ (reference sequence). V usage is TRBV7-9 and J usage is TRBJ1-4; D may be TRBD1 (6 bases). The specimen was PBMCs. The sequence derives from a human donor in good health (CMV status not recorded). Some clones in this sample may be carry-over from other donors' samples. The chain's CDR3 is CASSLPLAPSQGNVEKLFF. CDR3 nucleotides: TGTGCCAGCAGCTTACCTTTAGCCCCCTCACAGGGAAATGTTGAAAAACTGTTTTTT.